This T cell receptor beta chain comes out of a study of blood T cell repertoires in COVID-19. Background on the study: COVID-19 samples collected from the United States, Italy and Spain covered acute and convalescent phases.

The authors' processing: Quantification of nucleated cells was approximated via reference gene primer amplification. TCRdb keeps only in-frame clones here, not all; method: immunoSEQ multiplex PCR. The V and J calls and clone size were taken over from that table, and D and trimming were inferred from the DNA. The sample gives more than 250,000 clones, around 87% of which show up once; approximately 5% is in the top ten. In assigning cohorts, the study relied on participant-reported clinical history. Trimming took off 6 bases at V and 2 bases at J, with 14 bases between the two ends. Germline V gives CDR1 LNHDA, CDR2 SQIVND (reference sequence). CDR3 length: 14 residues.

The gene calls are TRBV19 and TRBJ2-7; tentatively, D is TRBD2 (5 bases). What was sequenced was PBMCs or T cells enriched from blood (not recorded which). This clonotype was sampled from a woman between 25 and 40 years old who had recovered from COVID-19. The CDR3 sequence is CASRRKTGTYEQYF. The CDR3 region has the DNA TGTGCCAGTAGGAGAAAAACCGGGACCTACGAGCAGTACTTC.